These 2 T cell receptor beta chains came from one sample sequenced in a study of shared clonotypes between healthy human individuals. Assay used: immunoSEQ multiplex PCR; TCRdb lists only in-frame clones, some missing. The sample shows about 2.4 million clones, over 85% of them seen only once. The sequenced sample consisted of naive CD4+ T cells sorted from blood. The sample's subset: CD45RA+ positively selected. These receptors came from a man between 18 and 29 years old in good health.

This clone appeared a few times. The chain carries TRBV11-2 and TRBJ1-5; D is undetermined. The germline V gene encodes CDR1 SGHAT and CDR2 FQNNGV. V lost 5 bases and J lost 0, with 11 bases in between. The CDR3 runs to 15 residues. CDR3 sequence (DNA): TGTGCCAGCAGCGCTGACACAAATAGCAATCAGCCCCAGCATTTT. The encoded protein is CASSADTNSNQPQHF.

The chain carries TRBV6-1 and TRBJ2-2; 7 bases agree with TRBD2. Per germline, CDR1 MNHNS and CDR2 SASEGT. The CDR3 consists of 15 residues. V shed 6 bases, J shed 4 bases, and the junction held 8 bases outside the gene matches. CDR3 region: CASSPVGGATGELFF. The DNA for the CDR3 is TGTGCCAGCAGCCCCGTGGGAGGGGCCACCGGGGAGCTGTTTTTT.